What follows are 26 T cell receptor beta chains derived from one specimen sequenced in a study of cytomegalovirus exposure and HLA in healthy donors. In the PCR, 60 Vbeta and 13 Jbeta primers were used. Clones were sequenced by immunoSEQ multiplex PCR, and TCRdb holds only the in-frame ones, with some missing. The sample consists of approximately 79,000 clones, around 79% of them appearing once. The sample was PBMCs. These receptors came from a man aged 35-49 years in good health and CMV-seronegative.

The gene calls are TRBV6-1 and TRBJ2-7; the D is unclear. V lost 6 bases and J 4 bases, leaving 10 bases between the germline ends. CDR1 is MNHNS and CDR2 is SASEGT in the germline V gene. CDR3 length equals 12 residues. CDR3 sequence: CASSRHAYEQYF. The CDR3 nucleotides are TGTGCCAGCAGCCGCCACGCGTACGAGCAGTACTTC.

V gene TRBV30 combines with J gene TRBJ1-5, with D possibly being TRBD1 (6 bases). Between the trimmed V and J ends, which lost 3 bases and 5 bases, there was a span of 14 bases. This CDR3 region has 14 residues. CDR1 and CDR2 from the germline V gene are GTSNPN and SVGIG (reference sequence). The CDR3 DNA follows: TGTGCCTGGAGCGCTACAGGGTATGATCAGCCCCAGCATTTT. It is translated as CAWSATGYDQPQHF.

This clone was observed a single time. The rearrangement joins TRBV9 to TRBJ1-5; D is ambiguous. The germline V gene has CDR1 SGDLS and CDR2 YYNGEE. Between the trimmed V and J ends, which lost 4 bases and 3 bases, there was a span of 5 bases. The CDR3 extends over 12 amino acids. CDR3 in DNA: TGTGCCAGCAGCCCCCACAATCAGCCCCAGCATTTT. This codes for CASSPHNQPQHF.

This chain connects TRBV18 to TRBJ1-4; 7 bases are a match to TRBD1. The CDR3 loop spans 15 amino acids. Germline V gene lookup returns CDR1 KGHSH and CDR2 LQKENI. The junction had 6 bases not matched to a gene; V was cut back by 3 bases and J by 5 bases. CDR3 loop: CASSPPGQPNEKLFF. The CDR3 bases are TGTGCCAGCTCACCTCCGGGACAGCCCAATGAAAAACTGTTTTTT. Together with reference TRBV18 and TRBJ1-4, the CDR3 gives the full variable domain: NAGVMQNPRHLVRRRGQEARLRCSPMKGHSHVYWYRQLPEEGLKFMVYLQKENIIDESGMPKERFSAEFPKEGPSILRIQQVVRGDSAAYFCASSPPGQPNEKLFFGSGTQLSVL.

This chain connects TRBV7-8 to TRBJ2-1, with 11 bases matching TRBD2. V dropped 5 bases and J dropped 9; count of bases not matched to a gene: 9. The CDR3 runs 15 residues. CDR1 and CDR2 (germline): SGHVS, FQNEAQ. CDR3 protein: CASSRGTSGSGEQFF. The CDR3 coding sequence is TGTGCCAGCAGCCGAGGGACTAGCGGATCGGGTGAGCAGTTCTTC.

The CDR3 coding sequence is TGTGCCAGCACAGGGGGCTCCTACGAGCAGTACTTC. Its translation: CASTGGSYEQYF. The rearrangement uses TRBV28 and TRBJ2-7, with 7 bases matching TRBD1. CDR3 size: 12 residues. V was pared by 7 bases and J by 0 bases, with 0 bases of the junction left unmatched. Germline V lookup: CDR1 MDHEN, CDR2 SYDVKM.

A note on this clone: A junction boundary mismatches the germline segment, possibly from a read error. This chain uses TRBV7-9 with TRBJ2-3; D is perhaps TRBD1 (6 bases). Germline V gives CDR1 SEHNR, CDR2 FQNEAQ (reference sequence). The CDR3 length is 19 residues. The CDR3: CSSSLMGLLGAVGTDTQYF. CDR3 coding DNA: TGTTCCAGCAGCTTAATGGGCCTGTTGGGGGCCGTGGGCACAGATACGCAGTATTTT.

This chain joins TRBV10-3 and TRBJ1-4, with TRBD1 as a possible D gene (6 bases). The CDR3 runs 10 residues. Germline CDR1 is ENHRY and CDR2 is SYGVKD. V was trimmed by 10 bases and J by 8 bases, leaving 8 bases between them. Here the CDR3 DNA reads TGTGCCAGTGGACAGGAAAAACTGTTTTTT. Protein product: CASGQEKLFF.

The chain joins TRBV7-9 to TRBJ1-1; 8 bases map to TRBD1. Unmatched junction bases numbered 6, after V lost 5 bases and J lost 4 bases. CDR1 is SEHNR, CDR2 FQNEAQ, per germline (reference sequence). This CDR3 contains 14 residues. Here the CDR3 DNA reads TGTGCCAGCAGCCCCCGACAGGGGTCCACTGAAGCTTTCTTT. Translated: CASSPRQGSTEAFF. The full variable domain, with the rest looked up from reference TRBV7-9 and TRBJ1-1, is DTGVSQNPRHKITKRGQNVTFRCDPISEHNRLYWYRQTLGQGPEFLTYFQNEAQLEKSRLLSDRFSAERPKGSFSTLEIQRTEQGDSAMYLCASSPRQGSTEAFFGQGTRLTVV.

J is TRBJ1-2 and V is TRBV28; D perhaps matches TRBD1 (5 bases). This CDR3 comprises 13 residues. With 3 bases removed from V and 3 bases from J, the gap between germline ends came to 8 bases. Germline CDR1 reads MDHEN; CDR2 reads SYDVKM. The CDR3 DNA is TGTGCCAGCAGTTTTGGGGGGGACTATGGCTACACCTTC. Translating it yields CASSFGGDYGYTF.

The chain couples TRBV5-1 to TRBJ1-5, with D possibly TRBD1 on 5 matching bases. With 0 bases removed from V and 6 bases from J, the gap between germline ends came to 13 bases. CDR1 is SGHRS and CDR2 is YFSETQ in the germline V gene. The CDR3 runs to 15 residues. CDR3 DNA: TGCGCCAGCAGCTTGGAAGCAGGGATGGGTCAGCCCCAGCATTTT. This sequence encodes CASSLEAGMGQPQHF.

The gene calls are TRBV27 and TRBJ2-7; a weak D match, TRBD1 (5 bases). The V gene's germline CDR1 is MNHEY and CDR2 SMNVEV (reference sequence). V was clipped by 5 bases and J by 3 bases, with 17 bases between them. The CDR3 runs to 15 residues. The CDR3 coding sequence is TGTGCCAGCAGTGGGGTTGGGTCCAGGGACTACGAGCAGTACTTC. As protein: CASSGVGSRDYEQYF.

This clone turned up a few times. The CDR3 nucleotides read TGTGCCAGCAGTTTGCCCGGGACTCTACAAGCTTTCTTT. Its protein is CASSLPGTLQAFF. The chain uses TRBV28 and TRBJ1-1; possible D gene TRBD1, 5 bases. This CDR3 comprises 13 residues. Per the germline V gene, CDR1 is MDHEN and CDR2 is SYDVKM. The germline V and J ends were trimmed by 3 bases and 9 bases, with 14 bases remaining between them.

V is TRBV10-3 and J is TRBJ2-7; D remains unclear. CDR1 and CDR2 (germline): ENHRY, SYGVKD. The V end lost 4 bases, the J end lost 3 bases, and 13 bases lay between the germline ends. The CDR3 covers 14 residues. CDR3 amino acids: CAISASTPHYEQYF. Here the CDR3 DNA reads TGTGCCATCAGTGCCTCGACACCCCACTACGAGCAGTACTTC.

The gene calls are TRBV7-8 and TRBJ1-1; 11 nucleotides line up with TRBD1. With 1 base clipped from V and 3 bases from J, the junction kept 10 bases outside the gene matches. The germline CDR1 and CDR2 sequences are SGHVS and FQNEAQ. This CDR3 is 18 amino acids long. In DNA, the CDR3 is TGTGCCAGCAGCTTAGTTGAAGAGGACAGGGGGCTGGACACTGAAGCTTTCTTT. Protein product: CASSLVEEDRGLDTEAFF.

The genes are TRBV19 and TRBJ2-2, with TRBD2 as a possible D gene (6 bases). Germline CDR1 and CDR2: LNHDA and SQIVND (reference sequence). Trimming took off 5 bases at V and 3 bases at J, with 13 bases between the two ends. This CDR3 comprises 15 residues. As DNA, the CDR3 is TGTGCCAGTAGTCTACTCCGCGGGGACACCGGGGAGCTGTTTTTT. This gives the protein CASSLLRGDTGELFF.

The CDR3 reads CASSLARSGSGRNYGYTF. The CDR3 DNA follows: TGCGCCAGCAGCTTGGCGAGGTCAGGCTCCGGGAGAAACTATGGCTACACCTTC. The rearrangement links TRBV5-1 to TRBJ1-2; D unclear. Germline CDR1 reads SGHRS; CDR2 reads YFSETQ. Trimming cost V 0 bases and J 2 bases, with 20 bases left between them. This CDR3 is 18 amino acids long.

This clone appeared a single time. This chain links TRBV7-3 with TRBJ2-7, with a possible D match to TRBD2 (6 bases). The CDR3 is 15 amino acids. V lost 4 bases, J lost 3 bases, and 16 bases lay in between. Looked up from germline, CDR1 is SGHTA and CDR2 is FQGTGA. The CDR3 sequence is CASSSQSGAFYEQYF. The DNA of the CDR3 is TGTGCCAGCAGCTCCCAATCGGGAGCGTTCTACGAGCAGTACTTC.

The rearrangement joins TRBV9 to TRBJ2-7; weak D call: TRBD2 (6 bases). The germline gives CDR1 SGDLS, CDR2 YYNGEE. V lost 0 bases to trimming and J lost 0 bases, with 13 bases between them. CDR3 size: 16 residues. In DNA form, the CDR3 reads TGTGCCAGCAGCGTAGGGGGGGAGGCCAGCTCCTACGAGCAGTACTTC. Amino acids: CASSVGGEASSYEQYF. The complete variable domain, with remaining parts taken from reference TRBV9 and TRBJ2-7, reads DSGVTQTPKHLITATGQRVTLRCSPRSGDLSVYWYQQSLDQGLQFLIQYYNGEERAKGNILERFSAQQFPDLHSELNLSSLELGDSALYFCASSVGGEASSYEQYFGPGTRLTVT.

The chain uses TRBV5-6 and TRBJ2-1, with 9 bases matching TRBD2. This CDR3 comprises 14 residues. The V and J ends lost 5 bases and 7 bases, in that order; junction bases with no gene match: 7. The germline gives CDR1 SGHDT, CDR2 YYEEEE. The CDR3 is CASSQTSGRNEQFF. The CDR3 nucleotides are TGTGCCAGCAGTCAGACTAGCGGTCGGAATGAGCAGTTCTTC.

CDR3 DNA sequence: TGTGCCAGCAGTGAGTTTAAAGAGGTCGGTGAGCAGTTCTTC. It yields the protein CASSEFKEVGEQFF. The chain couples TRBV25-1 to TRBJ2-1; unclear D gene. Looked up from germline, CDR1 is MGHDK and CDR2 is SYGVNS. The CDR3 has 14 residues. V was trimmed by 3 bases and J by 9 bases, leaving 15 bases between them.

The V call is TRBV27, the J call TRBJ2-2; the D is unclear. The CDR3 is 12 amino acids. Trimming shortened V by 5 bases and J by 6 bases, and 7 bases separated the two germline ends. CDR1 is MNHEY, CDR2 SMNVEV, per germline (reference sequence). The CDR3 region has the DNA TGTGCCAGCAGTCGAGTACCCGGGGAGCTGTTTTTT. Residues: CASSRVPGELFF.

V usage is TRBV5-4 and J usage is TRBJ2-1; 10 nucleotides line up with TRBD2. From germline, CDR1 is SGHNT and CDR2 YYREEE (reference sequence). J was trimmed by 0 bases and V by 9 bases; bases with no gene match: 9. CDR3 length equals 16 residues. CDR3 residues: CATSRAGGVSYNEQFF. DNA for the CDR3: TGTGCCACCTCCCGAGCGGGAGGGGTCTCCTACAATGAGCAGTTCTTC.

The V gene is TRBV19, the J gene TRBJ1-3; D remains unclear. Germline V CDR1 and CDR2: LNHDA, SQIVND (reference sequence). V lost 5 bases and J 0 bases, leaving 11 bases between the germline ends. This CDR3 has 15 residues. The CDR3 coding sequence is TGTGCCAGTAGTTTCGGTGGTAACTCTGGAAACACCATATATTTT. This translates into CASSFGGNSGNTIYF.

The J gene is TRBJ2-7, the V gene TRBV4-2, with 11 bases fitting TRBD2. This CDR3 spans 16 amino acids. The V gene's germline CDR1 is LGHNA and CDR2 YNFKEQ. The J segment lost 4 bases and the V segment lost 1 base, leaving 6 bases of the junction unmatched. As DNA, the CDR3 is TGTGCCAGCAGCCAAGGGATCGGGACTAGCGGATACGAGCAGTACTTC. Its translation: CASSQGIGTSGYEQYF.

V gene TRBV7-3 combines with J gene TRBJ2-1; 11 bases agree with TRBD2. Per the germline V gene, CDR1 is SGHTA and CDR2 is FQGTGA. The CDR3 is 15 amino acids. The trim removed 3 bases at V and 9 bases at J, leaving 7 bases unmatched. The chain's CDR3 is CASSFGTSGGGEQFF. In DNA form, the CDR3 reads TGTGCCAGCAGCTTCGGGACTAGCGGCGGTGGTGAGCAGTTCTTC.